The following is a T cell receptor (beta chain) sequence with its context. Trimming removed 3 bases from V and 10 bases from J, with 16 bases in between. The CDR3 loop spans 15 amino acids. In germline, CDR1 is SNHLY, CDR2 FYNNEI. The record originates from a study of blood T cell repertoires in COVID-19. Method: immunoSEQ multiplex PCR; TCRdb's copy keeps in-frame clones and lacks some. The sample records under 150,000 clones, approximately 86% being singletons. Sequencing was performed on peripheral blood. The source is a woman between 45 and 60 years old who had recovered from COVID-19. The chain uses TRBV2 and TRBJ1-6, with D possibly TRBD1 on 6 matching bases. This CDR3 is CASSEGAGPYSPLHF. CDR3 coding DNA: TGTGCCAGCAGTGAGGGGGCAGGGCCGTACTCACCCCTCCACTTT.